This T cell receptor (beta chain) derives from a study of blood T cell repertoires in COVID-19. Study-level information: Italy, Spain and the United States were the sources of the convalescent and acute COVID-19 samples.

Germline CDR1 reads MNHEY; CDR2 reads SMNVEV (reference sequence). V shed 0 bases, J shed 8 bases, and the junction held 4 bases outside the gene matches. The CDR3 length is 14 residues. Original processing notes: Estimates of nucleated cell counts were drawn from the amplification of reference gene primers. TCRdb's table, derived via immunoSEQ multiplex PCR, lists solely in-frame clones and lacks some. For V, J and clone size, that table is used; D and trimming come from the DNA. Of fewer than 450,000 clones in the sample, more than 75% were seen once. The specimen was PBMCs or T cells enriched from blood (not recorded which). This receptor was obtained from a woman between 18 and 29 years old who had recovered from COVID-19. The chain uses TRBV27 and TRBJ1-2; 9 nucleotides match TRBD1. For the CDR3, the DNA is TGTGCCAGCAGTTTATCACAGGGGGCAGGAGGCTACACCTTC. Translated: CASSLSQGAGGYTF.